The entry below gives a single TCR beta chain sequence along with its context. Its target is not known. The PCR ran on 60 Vbeta and 13 Jbeta primers. Profiled with immunoSEQ multiplex PCR; TCRdb holds only in-frame clones, not every one. The sample lists 190,000 or so clones; around three quarters were seen once. This sample was included in a study of cytomegalovirus exposure and HLA in healthy donors. Findings of the study overall: The majority of TCR sequences were rare, yet some public TCRs appeared in many donors. Reports indicated that the classifier achieved high specificity and sensitivity in diagnosing cytomegalovirus status. In a later analysis, HLA-C alleles had the fewest associated TCRs, DRB1 alleles the most. When a later analysis was performed, an Asian-associated ancestry cluster reportedly had fewer N-insertions than the roughly 630-donor mean.

The CDR3 runs to 15 residues. Trimming took off 2 bases at V and 2 bases at J, with 11 bases between the two ends. Germline CDR1 and CDR2: SGHDT and YYEEEE. The V call is TRBV5-6, the J call TRBJ2-1; a weak D match, TRBD1 (6 bases). What was sequenced was PBMCs. The source is a boy aged 5 to 17 in good health and CMV-seronegative. The CDR3 coding sequence is TGTGCCAGCAGCTTCAGGCAGGGGCCCTACAATGAGCAGTTCTTC. Protein product: CASSFRQGPYNEQFF.